Each of the 26 T cell receptor beta chains below was sequenced from the same sample in a study of T cell responses to AZD1222 COVID-19 vaccine. Sequenced by immunoSEQ multiplex PCR; TCRdb stores in-frame clones only, minus some. This table has around 130,000 clones, about 93% appearing once. The specimen was peripheral blood, collected on day 0 of AZD1222 vaccination. These receptor sequences come from an adult in good health.

The chain is built from TRBV29-1 and TRBJ2-3; 8 bases align to TRBD2. Germline V gene data show CDR1 as SQVTM and CDR2 as ANQGSEA. V shed 3 bases and J 2 bases; nucleotides not matched to a gene: 7. CDR3 length: 15 residues. The CDR3 sequence: CSVDGTSELTDTQYF. The CDR3 bases are TGCAGCGTTGACGGGACTAGTGAACTCACAGATACGCAGTATTTT.

The rearrangement joins TRBV15 to TRBJ2-5; TRBD2 aligns across 8 bases. J lost 5 bases, V lost 1 base, and 3 bases had no gene match. The germline V gene has CDR1 LNHNV and CDR2 YYDKDF (reference sequence). CDR3 length equals 14 residues. CDR3 loop: CATSRAREVETQYF. The CDR3 nucleotides are TGTGCCACCAGCAGAGCGCGGGAGGTGGAGACCCAGTACTTC.

The CDR3 nucleotides read TGCGCCAGCAGTGAGCCCTGGGACGGTGAAGCTTTCTTT. This gives the protein CASSEPWDGEAFF. The chain has TRBV10-2 and TRBJ1-1; perhaps TRBD1 as D (5 bases). Trimming left V 2 bases short and J 7 bases short, with 11 bases between. CDR1 and CDR2 from the germline V gene are WSHSY and SAAADI. The CDR3 loop spans 13 amino acids.

In this sample, this clone turned up once. This chain links TRBV2 with TRBJ2-1; 11 nucleotides align to TRBD2. After removal of 6 bases from V and 3 bases from J, the junction contained 4 bases not matched to a gene. There are 15 residues in the CDR3. Germline CDR1 SNHLY, CDR2 FYNNEI. The CDR3 is CASRIAGGDYNEQFF. The DNA of the CDR3 is TGTGCCAGCAGGATAGCGGGGGGGGACTACAATGAGCAGTTCTTC.

This chain uses TRBV7-9 with TRBJ2-5; 7 bases line up with TRBD2. Germline V gene data show CDR1 as SEHNR and CDR2 as FQNEAQ (reference sequence). The CDR3 is 14 amino acids. With V trimmed by 2 bases and J by 4 bases, 4 bases remained unmatched. The CDR3 DNA sequence: TGTGCCAGCAGCTTAAGGACTAGAGGAGAGACCCAGTACTTC. Encoded protein: CASSLRTRGETQYF.

V and J are TRBV19 and TRBJ1-5; D is unclear. The V gene's germline CDR1 is LNHDA and CDR2 SQIVND (reference sequence). With 9 bases removed from V and 2 bases from J, the gap between germline ends came to 11 bases. CDR3 length: 13 amino acids. CDR3 bases: TGTGCCAGCCATTCAGGCGGCAATCAGCCCCAGCATTTT. Its protein is CASHSGGNQPQHF.

The chain combines TRBV29-1 with TRBJ2-3; TRBD2 might be the D (6 bases). Trimming removed 8 bases from V and 2 bases from J, with 11 bases in between. Germline lookup yields CDR1 SQVTM and CDR2 ANQGSEA. CDR3 length: 12 amino acids. The CDR3 is CSSGLNTDTQYF. CDR3 in DNA: TGCAGCTCGGGACTCAACACAGATACGCAGTATTTT.

The V call is TRBV5-5, the J call TRBJ1-3; D uncertain. CDR1 and CDR2 from the germline V gene are SGHKS and YYEKEE (reference sequence). The CDR3 runs to 15 residues. Trimming took off 0 bases at V and 7 bases at J, with 14 bases between the two ends. The CDR3 loop reads CASSLEQFHGNTIYF. The CDR3, as DNA: TGTGCCAGCAGCTTGGAGCAGTTCCATGGCAACACCATATATTTT.

Here the CDR3 DNA reads TGTGCCAGCAGTTTAGGGCGGACCTACACTGAAGCTTTCTTT. Its protein is CASSLGRTYTEAFF. The V and J genes are TRBV27 and TRBJ1-1; no clear D. There are 14 residues in the CDR3. The V gene lost 2 bases and the J gene lost 3 bases, with 10 bases spanning the gap. Germline CDR1 and CDR2: MNHEY and SMNVEV (reference sequence).

V and J are TRBV6-5 and TRBJ1-1; 8 bases align to TRBD1. Germline values: CDR1 MNHEY, CDR2 SVGAGI. CDR3 length equals 14 residues. J was trimmed by 1 base and V by 6 bases; bases with no gene match: 4. The CDR3 coding sequence is TGTGCCAGCAGGGACAGGGCCTCGAACACTGAAGCTTTCTTT. Its protein is CASRDRASNTEAFF.

Only one count was recorded for this clone. The chain links TRBV19 to TRBJ1-2; no definite D call. Trimming took off 8 bases at V and 4 bases at J, with 8 bases between the two ends. Germline V CDR1 and CDR2: LNHDA, SQIVND (reference sequence). This CDR3 region has 11 residues. The CDR3 reads CASYSGYGYTF. The CDR3 nucleotides are TGTGCCAGTTACTCAGGCTATGGCTACACCTTC.

The gene calls are TRBV2 and TRBJ1-5; possible D gene TRBD1, 5 bases. The ends were cut back, 6 bases at V and 4 bases at J, with 7 bases in the middle. The germline V gene has CDR1 SNHLY and CDR2 FYNNEI. This CDR3 is 12 amino acids long. Here the CDR3 DNA reads TGTGCCAGCAGGGGGCAGAATCAGCCCCAGCATTTT. Protein sequence: CASRGQNQPQHF.

The chain has TRBV19 and TRBJ1-1, with 10 bases matching TRBD1. The CDR3 extends over 15 amino acids. The germline V gene has CDR1 LNHDA and CDR2 SQIVND (reference sequence). Losses at the gene ends were 3 bases for V and 2 bases for J; bases not matched to a gene: 3. CDR3 sequence (DNA): TGTGCCAGTAGTATGAGGACAGGGGGTAACACTGAAGCTTTCTTT. It translates to CASSMRTGGNTEAFF.

The chain recombines TRBV5-1 with TRBJ1-1, with TRBD1 as a possible D gene (5 bases). V lost 0 bases to trimming and J lost 6 bases, with 15 bases between them. This CDR3 is built from 15 residues. The germline V gene has CDR1 SGHRS and CDR2 YFSETQ. The CDR3, as DNA: TGCGCCAGCAGCTTGGCCGCCGGGGGAACGTCTGAAGCTTTCTTT. Translation gives CASSLAAGGTSEAFF.

The rearrangement uses TRBV19 and TRBJ2-7; TRBD1 aligns across 7 bases. V gave up 1 base and J gave up 5 bases; unmatched junction bases: 5. This CDR3 has 14 residues. Germline V lookup: CDR1 LNHDA, CDR2 SQIVND (reference sequence). CDR3 loop: CASSIATGPHEQYF. In DNA form, the CDR3 reads TGTGCCAGTAGTATAGCGACAGGGCCCCACGAGCAGTACTTC.

This clone was seen a single time. The V call is TRBV18, the J call TRBJ2-1; 8 bases align to TRBD2. Germline trimming cut 2 bases from V and 4 bases from J; bases unmatched to any gene: 7. The CDR3 loop spans 16 amino acids. Germline V gene data show CDR1 as KGHSH and CDR2 as LQKENI. CDR3: CASSPFLRGAYNEQFF. For the CDR3, the DNA is TGTGCCAGCTCACCATTTTTGCGGGGGGCGTACAATGAGCAGTTCTTC.

The chain is built from TRBV14 and TRBJ1-2; a possible D gene is TRBD1 (6 bases). From germline, CDR1 is SGHDN and CDR2 FVKESK. V lost 4 bases, J lost 8 bases, and 23 bases lay in between. CDR3 size: 16 residues. The CDR3: CASSLRLDSLESGYTF. Written as DNA, the CDR3 is TGTGCCAGCAGCCTGAGACTGGACAGTCTGGAATCCGGCTACACCTTC.

This clone turned up a few times. The rearrangement links TRBV6-1 to TRBJ1-3, with TRBD1 as a possible D gene (5 bases). Germline values: CDR1 MNHNS, CDR2 SASEGT. This CDR3 contains 15 residues. V was trimmed by 1 base and J by 4 bases, leaving 11 bases between them. CDR3 coding DNA: TGTGCCAGCAGTGAAGTGGGGGATTCCGGAAACACCATATATTTT. Translating it yields CASSEVGDSGNTIYF.

V gene TRBV3-1 (or the pseudogene TRBV3-2) combines with J gene TRBJ2-5, with D possibly TRBD1 on 5 matching bases. CDR1 is LGHDT and CDR2 is YNNKEL in the germline V gene (reference sequence). This CDR3 region has 15 residues. V was shortened by 4 bases and J by 4 bases, with 16 bases between the two germline ends. This chain's CDR3 is CASSLDGLRGETQYF. In DNA form, the CDR3 reads TGTGCCAGCAGCCTGGACGGGCTTAGGGGAGAGACCCAGTACTTC.

The V and J genes are TRBV3-1 (or the pseudogene TRBV3-2) and TRBJ2-2; possible D gene TRBD1, 5 bases. Trimming shortened V by 1 base and J by 3 bases, and 9 bases separated the two germline ends. The CDR3 consists of 15 residues. Germline CDR1 is LGHDT and CDR2 is YNNKEL (reference sequence). CDR3 loop: CASSQAGHYTGELFF. DNA for the CDR3: TGTGCCAGCAGCCAAGCAGGACACTACACCGGGGAGCTGTTTTTT.

To note about this clone: Other DNA sequences from this sample encode an identical CDR3 as well. The V gene is TRBV10-3, the J gene TRBJ1-1; D perhaps matches TRBD1 (5 bases). The CDR3 loop spans 13 amino acids. Germline V gives CDR1 ENHRY, CDR2 SYGVKD. The V and J ends lost 6 bases and 0 bases respectively, with 8 bases between them. Here the CDR3 DNA reads TGTGCCATCAGGAGGGACCTGAACACTGAAGCTTTCTTT. It yields the protein CAIRRDLNTEAFF.

The rearrangement links TRBV11-2 to TRBJ2-5; 7 bases align to TRBD2. The CDR3 runs 14 residues. Trimming at V came to 5 bases and at J to 3 bases, leaving 6 bases not matched to a gene. The germline V gene encodes CDR1 SGHAT and CDR2 FQNNGV. The CDR3 sequence is CASSPHAGEETQYF. CDR3 nucleotide sequence: TGTGCCAGCAGCCCCCATGCGGGGGAAGAGACCCAGTACTTC.

The J gene is TRBJ1-2, the V gene TRBV7-9, with D perhaps matching TRBD1 (6 bases). The CDR3 runs 13 residues. Deletions cut 6 bases from V and 4 bases from J, with 12 bases between. Looked up from germline, CDR1 is SEHNR and CDR2 is FQNEAQ (reference sequence). Here the CDR3 reads CASSTGRSYGYTF. CDR3 sequence (DNA): TGTGCCAGCAGTACAGGGCGCAGCTATGGCTACACCTTC.

The chain is built from TRBV7-8 and TRBJ1-1; maybe TRBD1 (5 bases). This CDR3 has 14 residues. Looked up from germline, CDR1 is SGHVS and CDR2 is FQNEAQ. Between the trimmed V and J ends, which lost 5 bases and 6 bases, there was a span of 16 bases. CDR3 DNA sequence: TGTGCCAGCAGCCCGGGACTGGGACGAGCTGAAGCTTTCTTT. Its translation is CASSPGLGRAEAFF.

V and J are TRBV5-1 and TRBJ1-1; 8 positions match TRBD1. There are 17 residues in the CDR3. Trimming cost V 4 bases and J 6 bases; bases outside gene matches: 17. The germline gives CDR1 SGHRS, CDR2 YFSETQ. CDR3 in amino acids: CASSPGGMTGDNAEAFF. The DNA for the CDR3 is TGCGCCAGCAGCCCGGGAGGTATGACAGGGGATAACGCTGAAGCTTTCTTT.

This clone was detected once. The CDR3 here is CASSLLSRETQYF. Here the CDR3 DNA reads TGTGCCAGCAGTCTTCTCTCCCGAGAGACCCAGTACTTC. The V and J genes are TRBV12-3 or TRBV12-4 and TRBJ2-5; D not certain. There are 13 residues in the CDR3. V was shortened by 5 bases and J by 4 bases, with 11 bases between the two germline ends.